The 30 T cell receptor beta chains listed next were all sequenced from one sample in a study of beta chain features in type 1 diabetes (dated by TCRdb to the late 2010s). Summary of the overall study and its limitations: In all four CD4+ subsets, TCRB CDR3 length was moderately but significantly shorter in type 1 diabetes patients.

Libraries were prepared through the immunoSEQ multiplex PCR assay. The entire isolated RNA was reverse transcribed using the High Capacity cDNA Reverse Transcription Kit, and thus expressed TCRB transcripts were sequenced. TCRdb re-hosts the immuneACCESS table, in-frame sequences only. Its copies lack some clones; in the studies checked, an unresolved V gene accounts for under half of them, and the cause for the rest is not known. In all, the sample holds around 690,000 clones, and 12% of those were seen once. Jointly, the top ten make up 0.09% to 0.15% of the sample. The antigens of these receptors remain unknown. Input material: naive CD4+ T cells from blood. The sample's cell subset or site label, in plain terms: true naive CD4+ T cells. The receptors originated from a man aged 25-45 years with type 1 diabetes.

This clone was counted a few times. The chain employs TRBV5-1 and TRBJ2-5; D not resolved. The CDR3 runs to 15 residues. Germline V gene lookup returns CDR1 SGHRS and CDR2 YFSETQ. Trimming took 0 bases from V and 5 from J, leaving 14 bases between them. This CDR3 reads CASSLVFQGGETQYF. The DNA for the CDR3 is TGCGCCAGCAGCTTGGTGTTCCAAGGTGGGGAGACCCAGTACTTC. Variable domain in full (rest from reference TRBV5-1 and TRBJ2-5): KAGVTQTPRYLIKTRGQQVTLSCSPISGHRSVSWYQQTPGQGLQFLFEYFSETQRNKGNFPGRFSGRQFSNSRSEMNVSTLELGDSALYLCASSLVFQGGETQYFGPGTRLLVL.

There are a few counts of this clone. The chain carries TRBV29-1 and TRBJ2-3; 7 bases are shared with TRBD1. The CDR3 loop spans 13 amino acids. Germline V lookup: CDR1 SQVTM, CDR2 ANQGSEA. V lost 7 bases to trimming and J lost 4 bases; unmatched junction nucleotides: 8. CDR3 loop: CSASGQTADTQYF. The CDR3 nucleotides are TGCAGCGCTTCGGGACAGACCGCAGATACGCAGTATTTT.

This sequence joins TRBV6-5 and TRBJ2-7; TRBD1 matches at 9 bases. J lost 3 bases, V lost 0 bases, and 6 bases had no gene match. Germline CDR1 MNHEY, CDR2 SVGAGI. The CDR3 runs 16 residues. The CDR3 protein is CASSYSKQGAVYEQYF. CDR3 in DNA: TGTGCCAGCAGTTACTCGAAACAGGGGGCGGTCTACGAGCAGTACTTC.

The V gene is TRBV18, the J gene TRBJ1-1; D remains unclear. The V gene lost 3 bases and the J gene lost 0 bases, with 11 bases spanning the gap. Germline V gene data show CDR1 as KGHSH and CDR2 as LQKENI. This CDR3 contains 15 residues. The CDR3 here is CASSPEARMNTEAFF. The CDR3 nucleotides read TGTGCCAGCTCACCGGAGGCGAGGATGAACACTGAAGCTTTCTTT.

This clone was recorded a few times. The DNA for the CDR3 is TGCAGCGTTGAGATGGGGGAATGGACAGGGAACACTGAAGCTTTCTTT. Protein product: CSVEMGEWTGNTEAFF. The J gene is TRBJ1-1, the V gene TRBV29-1; 7 bases agree with TRBD1. The length of the CDR3 is 16 residues. The V gene end was trimmed by 3 bases and the J gene end by 1 base; junction bases not matched to a gene: 11. Germline CDR1 SQVTM, CDR2 ANQGSEA.

A few counts support this clone. The rearrangement links TRBV4-3 to TRBJ1-2; D uncertain. Trimming shortened V by 0 bases and J by 2 bases, and 10 bases separated the two germline ends. Germline CDR1 reads LGHNA; CDR2 reads YSLEER. The length of the CDR3 is 15 residues. The CDR3 DNA reads as TGCGCCAGCAGCCAAGATCCGAGTTGGAACTATGGCTACACCTTC. It specifies CASSQDPSWNYGYTF.

The V call is TRBV29-1, the J call TRBJ2-3; no clear D gene. The V end lost 5 bases, the J end lost 6 bases, and 9 bases lay between the germline ends. Germline V CDR1 and CDR2: SQVTM, ANQGSEA. This CDR3 has 11 amino acids. The CDR3 is CSVREVDTQYF. The CDR3 DNA reads as TGCAGCGTTCGTGAGGTGGATACGCAGTATTTT.

This chain joins TRBV28 and TRBJ1-4; 9 bases agree with TRBD1. Germline values: CDR1 MDHEN, CDR2 SYDVKM. The CDR3 is 19 amino acids. The ends lost 7 bases at V and 0 bases at J; junction bases unmatched: 15. In nucleotides, the CDR3 is TGTGCCAGCACCTCCGCGGACAGGGGAAGAAGTTCAACTAATGAAAAACTGTTTTTT. Its protein is CASTSADRGRSSTNEKLFF.

A few counts support this clone. The chain recombines TRBV4-3 with TRBJ1-2, with D possibly TRBD1 on 5 matching bases. CDR1 is LGHNA, CDR2 YSLEER, per germline. Trimming took off 5 bases at V and 11 bases at J, with 27 bases between the two ends. The CDR3 runs 16 residues. Written as DNA, the CDR3 is TGCGCCAGCAGCGGTCGTCGGGATCTCTTGGGGGGTCGATACACCTTC. Translation: CASSGRRDLLGGRYTF.

The chain couples TRBV19 to TRBJ2-7; 10 bases line up with TRBD1. The CDR3 spans 14 residues. Germline CDR1 LNHDA, CDR2 SQIVND (reference sequence). V lost 5 bases and J lost 4; bases outside the gene matches: 5. The CDR3: CASSGDRGRYEQYF. The CDR3 DNA reads TGTGCCAGTAGTGGGGACAGGGGCAGGTACGAGCAGTACTTC. Filled out from reference TRBV19 and TRBJ2-7, the complete variable domain reads DGGITQSPKYLFRKEGQNVTLSCEQNLNHDAMYWYRQDPGQGLRLIYYSQIVNDFQKGDIAEGYSVSREKKESFPLTVTSAQKNPTAFYLCASSGDRGRYEQYFGPGTRLTVT.

This clone was seen only a few times. The chain couples TRBV2 to TRBJ2-1; D call uncertain. This CDR3 has 12 residues. Trimming stripped 7 bases from V and 5 bases from J, with 9 bases between. Germline loops: CDR1 SNHLY, CDR2 FYNNEI. Written as DNA, the CDR3 is TGTGCCAGCACGGAAGGGCACAATGAGCAGTTCTTC. Its translation is CASTEGHNEQFF.

This clone was detected a few times. CDR3 region: CASSLSLSGAGELFF. The CDR3 DNA follows: TGTGCCAGCAGCTTAAGTCTTAGCGGGGCCGGGGAGCTGTTTTTT. The J gene is TRBJ2-2, the V gene TRBV7-2; 8 bases agree with TRBD2. The CDR3 is made up of 15 amino acids. The V and J ends lost 2 bases and 6 bases, in that order; junction bases with no gene match: 5. From germline, CDR1 is SGHTA and CDR2 FQGNSA.

This clone showed up just a few times. The chain uses TRBV6-5 and TRBJ2-3; 7 bases are a match to TRBD2. The CDR3 covers 14 residues. Germline V CDR1 and CDR2: MNHEY, SVGAGI. Losses at the gene ends were 2 bases for V and 4 bases for J; bases not matched to a gene: 3. In DNA form, the CDR3 reads TGTGCCAGCAGTTACGGGGAGGGCGCAGATACGCAGTATTTT. It specifies CASSYGEGADTQYF.

This rearrangement joins TRBV5-1 to TRBJ2-1, with D hard to call. The CDR3 is 12 residues long. Per germline, CDR1 SGHRS and CDR2 YFSETQ. The ends were cut back, 5 bases at V and 6 bases at J, with 9 bases in the middle. The DNA of the CDR3 is TGCGCCAGCAGGCCCAACACCAATGAGCAGTTCTTC. As protein: CASRPNTNEQFF. Filled out from reference TRBV5-1 and TRBJ2-1, the complete variable domain reads KAGVTQTPRYLIKTRGQQVTLSCSPISGHRSVSWYQQTPGQGLQFLFEYFSETQRNKGNFPGRFSGRQFSNSRSEMNVSTLELGDSALYLCASRPNTNEQFFGPGTRLTVL.

The chain employs TRBV10-3 and TRBJ1-1; D is undetermined. The CDR3 runs 13 residues. From germline, CDR1 is ENHRY and CDR2 SYGVKD. Trimming shortened V by 3 bases and J by 5 bases, and 10 bases separated the two germline ends. Here the CDR3 reads CAISDGVRTEAFF. The CDR3 DNA follows: TGTGCCATCAGTGATGGGGTTCGGACTGAAGCTTTCTTT.

The V and J genes are TRBV4-3 and TRBJ1-5; no clear D gene. V dropped 4 bases and J dropped 5 bases, with 9 bases sitting between them. The germline CDR1 and CDR2 sequences are LGHNA and YSLEER. This CDR3 region has 13 residues. This CDR3 is CASSRDRYQPQHF. In DNA form, the CDR3 reads TGCGCCAGCAGCCGAGACCGATATCAGCCCCAGCATTTT.

This clone appeared a few times. The rearrangement joins TRBV28 to TRBJ1-2; 10 bases are a match to TRBD1. Germline values: CDR1 MDHEN, CDR2 SYDVKM. The V segment lost 4 bases and the J segment 5 bases; nucleotides outside the gene matches: 7. The CDR3 is 15 residues long. The DNA of the CDR3 is TGTGCCAGCAGTTCCGGGACAGGGGCCTTATATGGCTACACCTTC. Translating gives CASSSGTGALYGYTF.

This sequence joins TRBV7-9 and TRBJ2-2; 7 nucleotides match TRBD1. The V segment lost 1 base and the J segment 1 base; nucleotides outside the gene matches: 3. CDR1 SEHNR and CDR2 FQNEAQ come from the germline V gene (reference sequence). The CDR3 is made up of 16 amino acids. The CDR3 loop reads CASSLGTGVNTGELFF. Here the CDR3 DNA reads TGTGCCAGCAGCTTAGGCACAGGGGTGAACACCGGGGAGCTGTTTTTT.

This clone showed up just a few times. The genes are TRBV5-1 and TRBJ2-1; D may be TRBD1 (8 bases). The germline V gene encodes CDR1 SGHRS and CDR2 YFSETQ. V dropped 2 bases and J dropped 7 bases, with 16 bases sitting between them. This CDR3 has 15 amino acids. CDR3 sequence reads: CASSFRQGRGNEQFF. The CDR3 DNA reads TGCGCCAGCAGCTTCAGACAGGGGAGGGGGAATGAGCAGTTCTTC. Full variable domain (remainder filled in from reference TRBV5-1 and TRBJ2-1): KAGVTQTPRYLIKTRGQQVTLSCSPISGHRSVSWYQQTPGQGLQFLFEYFSETQRNKGNFPGRFSGRQFSNSRSEMNVSTLELGDSALYLCASSFRQGRGNEQFFGPGTRLTVL.

This chain links TRBV5-1 with TRBJ2-5, with 13 bases aligning to TRBD2. The germline V gene encodes CDR1 SGHRS and CDR2 YFSETQ. V lost 2 bases and J lost 5; bases outside the gene matches: 6. The CDR3 has 16 amino acids. The CDR3 DNA follows: TGCGCCAGCAGCTTCGGGACTAGCGGGGTGGCTGAGACCCAGTACTTC. Amino acids: CASSFGTSGVAETQYF.

V usage is TRBV5-4 and J usage is TRBJ2-3; 9 bases fit TRBD1. CDR3 length: 13 residues. Germline loops: CDR1 SGHNT, CDR2 YYREEE (reference sequence). Unmatched junction bases numbered 1, after V lost 7 bases and J lost 1 base. This CDR3 reads CASRTGGTDTQYF. In DNA form, the CDR3 reads TGTGCCAGCCGGACAGGGGGCACAGATACGCAGTATTTT.

The chain recombines TRBV29-1 with TRBJ2-3, with D perhaps TRBD1 (5 bases). The germline CDR1 and CDR2 sequences are SQVTM and ANQGSEA. There are 14 residues in the CDR3. V was clipped by 7 bases and J by 6 bases, with 20 bases between them. Here the CDR3 DNA reads TGCAGCGCCGGTCGGCTCCTCAAGGGGGATACGCAGTATTTT. This gives the protein CSAGRLLKGDTQYF.

The sample holds a few counts of this clone. The chain recombines TRBV7-2 with TRBJ2-7; a weak D match, TRBD2 (5 bases). The V gene's germline CDR1 is SGHTA and CDR2 FQGNSA. The CDR3 contains 15 residues. Trimming cost V 4 bases and J 6 bases, with 19 bases left between them. This chain's CDR3 is CASSSTPGAGLEQYF. The CDR3 nucleotides read TGTGCCAGCAGCTCCACTCCCGGAGCAGGACTCGAGCAGTACTTC.

The chain has TRBV5-4 and TRBJ2-7; unclear D gene. Germline loops: CDR1 SGHNT, CDR2 YYREEE (reference sequence). CDR3 length equals 13 residues. Trimming removed 1 base from V and 7 bases from J, with 12 bases in between. The CDR3 coding sequence is TGTGCCAGCAGCTTGACGGGTGGTATTGAGCAGTACTTC. This translates into CASSLTGGIEQYF.

This chain links TRBV30 with TRBJ2-3; D might be TRBD1 (6 bases). CDR3 length: 13 residues. CDR1 GTSNPN and CDR2 SVGIG come from the germline V gene (reference sequence). Trimming removed 2 bases at V and 4 bases at J, with 10 bases between. This chain's CDR3 is CAWSMGAADTQYF. For the CDR3, the DNA is TGTGCCTGGAGTATGGGGGCCGCAGATACGCAGTATTTT.

This clone turned up a few times. The V call is TRBV4-3, the J call TRBJ2-6; D may be TRBD2 (5 bases). This CDR3 is 16 amino acids long. Trimming left V 0 bases short and J 2 bases short, with 8 bases between. Looked up from germline, CDR1 is LGHNA and CDR2 is YSLEER. CDR3 bases: TGCGCCAGCAGCCAAGAAGGAGGAGCTGGGGCCAACGTCCTGACTTTC. Translated, it gives CASSQEGGAGANVLTF.

This clone was seen more than once but under ten times. The V and J genes are TRBV7-2 and TRBJ2-5, with 7 positions matching TRBD2. V was clipped by 4 bases and J by 2 bases; unmatched bases: 1. From germline, CDR1 is SGHTA and CDR2 FQGNSA. The CDR3 extends over 13 amino acids. DNA for the CDR3: TGTGCCAGCAGCTCGGGACTACAAGAGACCCAGTACTTC. As protein: CASSSGLQETQYF.

The chain carries TRBV30 and TRBJ1-2; maybe TRBD1 (6 bases). The CDR3 sequence is 18 residues long. The germline V gene has CDR1 GTSNPN and CDR2 SVGIG (reference sequence). V gave up 0 bases and J gave up 4 bases, with 24 bases separating them. CDR3 coding DNA: TGTGCCTGGAGTGTAAGCCCTTCCCTCAGGGGAGTTATCTATGGCTACACCTTC. Its translation: CAWSVSPSLRGVIYGYTF.

The chain uses TRBV2 and TRBJ2-3; no clear D gene. Germline V CDR1 and CDR2: SNHLY, FYNNEI. This CDR3 region has 14 residues. The V end lost 7 bases, the J end lost 0 bases, and 11 bases lay between the germline ends. CDR3 amino acids: CASIWSSSTDTQYF. The CDR3 DNA reads as TGTGCCAGCATATGGAGCTCCAGCACAGATACGCAGTATTTT.

This clone occurred a few times. The chain links TRBV19 to TRBJ2-1, with TRBD2 identical over 9 bases. Unmatched junction bases numbered 9, after V lost 8 bases and J lost 7 bases. Germline V gives CDR1 LNHDA, CDR2 SQIVND (reference sequence). The CDR3 length is 14 residues. CDR3 amino acids: CASGNRGGANEQFF. CDR3 coding DNA: TGTGCCAGTGGCAACCGCGGGGGGGCTAATGAGCAGTTCTTC. Using reference TRBV19 and TRBJ2-1 for the parts outside the CDR3, the full variable domain is DGGITQSPKYLFRKEGQNVTLSCEQNLNHDAMYWYRQDPGQGLRLIYYSQIVNDFQKGDIAEGYSVSREKKESFPLTVTSAQKNPTAFYLCASGNRGGANEQFFGPGTRLTVL.